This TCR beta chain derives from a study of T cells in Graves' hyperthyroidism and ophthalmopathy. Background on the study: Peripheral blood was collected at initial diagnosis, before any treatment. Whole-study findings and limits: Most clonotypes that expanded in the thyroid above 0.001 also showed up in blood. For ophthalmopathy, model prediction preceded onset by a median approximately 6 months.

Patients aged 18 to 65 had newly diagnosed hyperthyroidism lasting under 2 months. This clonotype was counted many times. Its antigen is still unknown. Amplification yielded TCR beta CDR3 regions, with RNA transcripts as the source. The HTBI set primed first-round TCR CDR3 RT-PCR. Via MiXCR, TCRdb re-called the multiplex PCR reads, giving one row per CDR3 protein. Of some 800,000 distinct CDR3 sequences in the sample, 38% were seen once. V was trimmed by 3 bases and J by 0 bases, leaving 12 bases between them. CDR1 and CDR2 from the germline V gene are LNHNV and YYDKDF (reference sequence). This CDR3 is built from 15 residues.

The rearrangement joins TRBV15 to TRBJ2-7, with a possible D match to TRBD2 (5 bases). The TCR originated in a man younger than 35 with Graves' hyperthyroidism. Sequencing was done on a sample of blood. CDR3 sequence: CATSSDRTFSYEQYF. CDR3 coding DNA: TGTGCCACCAGCAGTGATCGGACTTTCTCCTACGAGCAGTACTTC.